Below, 29 T cell receptor beta chains from the same sample are listed, as sequenced in a study of blood T cells in healthy people across ages. Primed by a sample-barcoded 5' primer and a J-beta primer mix, a second PCR proceeded for roughly 7 to 12 cycles. Via MiXCR, TCRdb re-called the 5' RACE reads, giving one row per CDR3 protein. The sample carries roughly 2 million distinct CDR3 sequences, just under 50% recorded once. The sample comprised blood. All receptors come from a woman aged 35 to 49 in good health.

The chain couples TRBV7-9 to TRBJ2-1; 9 nucleotides line up with TRBD1. Germline V gene data show CDR1 as SEHNR and CDR2 as FQNEAQ (reference sequence). There are 15 residues in the CDR3. Germline trimming cut 1 base from V and 9 bases from J; bases unmatched to any gene: 7. CDR3 nucleotides: TGTGCCAGCAGCTTAGGGACAGGGGTCGGAATTGAGCAGTTCTTC. Protein: CASSLGTGVGIEQFF.

The V call is TRBV29-1, the J call TRBJ2-2; D gene uncertain. Germline CDR1 is SQVTM and CDR2 is ANQGSEA. CDR3 length: 13 amino acids. The V end was cut by 7 bases, the J end by 3 bases, with 12 bases between. Here the CDR3 reads CSATSDDTGELFF. The CDR3 nucleotides read TGCAGCGCGACCTCTGATGACACCGGGGAGCTGTTTTTT.

This chain joins TRBV27 and TRBJ2-6; D ambiguous. Germline CDR1 reads MNHEY; CDR2 reads SMNVEV (reference sequence). This CDR3 is 14 amino acids long. The V gene lost 9 bases and the J gene lost 4 bases, with 13 bases spanning the gap. The CDR3 bases are TGTGCCAGTGCTAGATACACCGGGGCCAACGTCCTGACTTTC. Amino acid sequence: CASARYTGANVLTF.

The V gene is TRBV20-1, the J gene TRBJ1-5, with a weak D call TRBD1 (6 bases). Germline values: CDR1 DFQATT, CDR2 SNEGSKA (reference sequence). This CDR3 has 16 residues. The V gene lost 3 bases and the J gene lost 1 base, with 16 bases spanning the gap. CDR3 residues: CSASDRGGYSNQPQHF. The CDR3 coding sequence is TGCAGTGCTAGTGATAGGGGGGGTTACAGCAATCAGCCCCAGCATTTT.

This clonotype turned up a few times. The chain recombines TRBV14 with TRBJ1-2; no definite D call. The V end was cut by 0 bases, the J end by 7 bases, with 15 bases between. CDR3 length: 15 residues. Per germline, CDR1 SGHDN and CDR2 FVKESK. In DNA, the CDR3 is TGTGCCAGCAGCCAAGAGATCCGGGAAATGGGTGGCTACACCTTC. This gives the protein CASSQEIREMGGYTF.

This chain links TRBV28 with TRBJ2-4, with TRBD1 matching 7 bases. Matching the DNA end better, TRBJ2-7 makes the J call doubtful. Germline-derived CDR1 and CDR2 are MDHEN and SYDVKM. The CDR3 contains 17 residues. CDR3 nucleotides: TGTGCCAGCAGTTATAGATTCCCAGGGGGACGCTCCTACGAGCAGTACTTC. Encoded protein: CASSYRFPGGRSYEQYF.

This clonotype was seen just once. The chain is built from TRBV6-2 or TRBV6-3 and TRBJ2-1; possible D gene TRBD1, 6 bases. The CDR3 has 14 residues. The germline gives CDR1 MNHEY, CDR2 SVGEGT. V was pared by 6 bases and J by 2 bases, with 11 bases between. The CDR3, as DNA: TGTGCCAGCAGCAACAGGGAAACCTACAATGAGCAGTTCTTC. Translating it yields CASSNRETYNEQFF.

The genes are TRBV20-1 and TRBJ2-7, with 11 bases lining up with TRBD1. Near its end, the DNA agrees better with TRBJ2-5, so the J call may be wrong. Germline CDR1 DFQATT, CDR2 SNEGSKA (reference sequence). This CDR3 is 13 amino acids long. For the CDR3, the DNA is TGCAGTGCCAGGGACAGGGGGATGGAGACCCAGTACTTC. This gives the protein CSARDRGMETQYF.

The V and J genes are TRBV7-2 and TRBJ2-3; D may be TRBD2 (6 bases). The length of the CDR3 is 16 residues. Germline assignment: CDR1 SGHTA and CDR2 FQGNSA. Trimming left V 10 bases short and J 6 bases short, with 26 bases between. CDR3 loop: CATRESVRGGMDTQYF. The CDR3 DNA reads as TGTGCCACCAGAGAATCTGTTAGGGGCGGGATGGATACGCAGTATTTT.

This clonotype occurred many times. V and J are TRBV7-2 and TRBJ2-3, with TRBD2 matching 8 bases. In germline, CDR1 is SGHTA, CDR2 FQGNSA. CDR3 size: 12 residues. V was pared by 5 bases and J by 6 bases, with 1 base of the junction left unmatched. The CDR3 coding sequence is TGTGCCAGCAGCCGACTAGCGGATACGCAGTATTTT. This encodes CASSRLADTQYF.

The V call is TRBV29-1, the J call TRBJ2-3, with 7 bases matching TRBD1. CDR3 length: 14 residues. The germline V gene encodes CDR1 SQVTM and CDR2 ANQGSEA. V trimming: 7 bases; J trimming: 0 bases; junction bases outside the gene matches: 7. The CDR3 loop is CSGTGASSTDTQYF. Written as DNA, the CDR3 is TGCAGCGGAACAGGGGCTTCTAGCACAGATACGCAGTATTTT.

This clonotype was seen ten or more times. The CDR3 sequence is CASKQSNYGYTF. The DNA for the CDR3 is TGTGCCAGCAAGCAGTCTAACTATGGCTACACCTTC. The chain carries TRBV2 and TRBJ1-2, with unresolved D. Per germline, CDR1 SNHLY and CDR2 FYNNEI. The CDR3 covers 12 residues. Trimming took off 7 bases at V and 0 bases at J, with 6 bases between the two ends. Variable domain in full (rest from reference TRBV2 and TRBJ1-2): EPEVTQTPSHQVTQMGQEVILRCVPISNHLYFYWYRQILGQKVEFLVSFYNNEISEKSEIFDDQFSVERPDGSNFTLKIRSTKLEDSAMYFCASKQSNYGYTFGSGTRLTVV.

This clonotype turned up a few times. This chain joins TRBV10-3 and TRBJ2-3, with 10 bases identical to TRBD2. CDR3 size: 14 residues. Germline V gene sequence: CDR1 ENHRY, CDR2 SYGVKD. V trimming: 9 bases; J trimming: 1 base; junction bases outside the gene matches: 4. In DNA form, the CDR3 reads TGTGCCATTCGTGGGACTAGCGGCACAGATACGCAGTATTTT. Translation: CAIRGTSGTDTQYF.

This clonotype was observed a few times. CDR3 sequence: CASRTFGTLYQETQYF. CDR3 nucleotide sequence: TGTGCCAGCAGGACCTTCGGGACACTTTACCAAGAGACCCAGTACTTC. This rearrangement joins TRBV27 to TRBJ2-5, with D possibly TRBD1 on 6 matching bases. V lost 6 bases and J lost 0, with 17 bases in between. Germline CDR1 and CDR2: MNHEY and SMNVEV (reference sequence). The CDR3 runs to 16 residues.

This chain joins TRBV11-3 and TRBJ2-1; possible D gene TRBD2, 7 bases. Germline V gives CDR1 SGHNT, CDR2 YENEEA. V gave up 1 base and J gave up 2 bases, with 12 bases separating them. The CDR3 has 16 amino acids. This CDR3 is CASSLVRGAAYNEQFF. CDR3 nucleotides: TGTGCCAGCAGCTTAGTTCGGGGGGCAGCCTACAATGAGCAGTTCTTC.

V and J are TRBV9 and TRBJ2-5; D perhaps matches TRBD2 (6 bases). The CDR3 is 15 amino acids. CDR1 SGDLS and CDR2 YYNGEE come from the germline V gene. Trimming shortened V by 0 bases and J by 5 bases, and 14 bases separated the two germline ends. The CDR3 loop is CASSVEGLAWETQYF. In DNA form, the CDR3 reads TGTGCCAGCAGCGTAGAGGGACTGGCATGGGAGACCCAGTACTTC.

This clonotype was counted once. A read error may account for a junction end that differs from germline. V and J are TRBV7-7 and TRBJ1-6; 7 bases fit TRBD1. The CDR3 has 14 amino acids. Germline V gene sequence: CDR1 SSHAT, CDR2 FNYEAQ (reference sequence). The CDR3 loop reads CASSSPYRDRPLHF. CDR3 bases: TGTGCTAGCAGCTCCCCATACAGGGACAGACCCCTCCACTTT.

This clonotype was recorded a few times. This chain connects TRBV28 to TRBJ2-5, with a weak D call TRBD1 (5 bases). The CDR3 has 13 amino acids. Per germline, CDR1 MDHEN and CDR2 SYDVKM. Trimming cost V 8 bases and J 1 base, with 11 bases left between them. The CDR3 sequence: CASSTAFQETQYF. The CDR3 coding sequence is TGTGCCAGCTCGACAGCCTTCCAAGAGACCCAGTACTTC. The variable domain in full, completed from reference TRBV28 and TRBJ2-5, reads DVKVTQSSRYLVKRTGEKVFLECVQDMDHENMFWYRQDPGLGLRLIYFSYDVKMKEKGDIPEGYSVSREKKERFSLILESASTNQTSMYLCASSTAFQETQYFGPGTRLLVL.

There are many counts of this clonotype. The chain links TRBV4-3 to TRBJ2-7, with D maybe TRBD1 (5 bases). CDR1 is LGHNA and CDR2 is YSLEER in the germline V gene. The CDR3 has 18 residues. Trimming shortened V by 0 bases and J by 1 base, and 19 bases separated the two germline ends. The CDR3 region is CASSQDFRQGSRSYEQYF. The CDR3 nucleotides read TGCGCCAGCAGCCAAGATTTCAGGCAGGGAAGTAGATCCTACGAGCAGTACTTC.

The chain links TRBV2 to TRBJ1-4; a weak D match, TRBD1 (6 bases). This CDR3 has 14 amino acids. Between the trimmed V and J ends, which lost 5 bases and 7 bases, there was a span of 14 bases. Germline lookup yields CDR1 SNHLY and CDR2 FYNNEI. CDR3 sequence: CASSRQAFGEKLFF. CDR3 nucleotide sequence: TGTGCCAGCAGTCGACAGGCATTCGGTGAAAAACTGTTTTTT.

The chain carries TRBV7-3 and TRBJ1-6, with D maybe TRBD1 (6 bases). CDR3 length: 15 amino acids. Looked up from germline, CDR1 is SGHTA and CDR2 is FQGTGA. The V end lost 5 bases, the J end lost 5 bases, and 13 bases lay between the germline ends. DNA for the CDR3: TGTGCCAGCAGCCAAAAGGGGGGCCATAATTCACCCCTCCACTTT. Translated, it gives CASSQKGGHNSPLHF. Complete variable domain (other parts from reference TRBV7-3 and TRBJ1-6): GAGVSQTPSNKVTEKGKYVELRCDPISGHTALYWYRQSLGQGPEFLIYFQGTGAADDSGLPNDRFFAVRPEGSVSTLKIQRTERGDSAVYLCASSQKGGHNSPLHFGNGTRLTVT.

J is TRBJ1-2 and V is TRBV20-1; the D is unclear. CDR3 length: 11 residues. The germline CDR1 and CDR2 sequences are DFQATT and SNEGSKA (reference sequence). V lost 7 bases, J lost 3 bases, and 9 bases lay in between. The CDR3 coding sequence is TGCAGTGGCAAGGAGCACTATGGCTACACCTTC. Residues: CSGKEHYGYTF.

This chain joins TRBV6-5 and TRBJ2-5, with 7 nucleotides matching TRBD2. This CDR3 region has 12 residues. Trimming took 6 bases from V and 11 from J; bases not matched to a gene: 9. CDR1 and CDR2 from the germline V gene are MNHEY and SVGAGI. CDR3 protein: CASRNSGREQYF. The CDR3 DNA is TGTGCCAGCAGAAATAGCGGGCGGGAGCAGTACTTC.

A word on this clonotype: The junction does not match germline at one end; this may be a read error. The chain employs TRBV11-2 and TRBJ2-1; D might be TRBD2 (5 bases). CDR1 and CDR2 (germline): SGHAT, FQNNGV. The CDR3 extends over 16 amino acids. The CDR3 spells CANSLVVGILYNEQFF. The CDR3 DNA reads TGTGCCAACAGCTTAGTTGTCGGGATCCTTTACAATGAGCAGTTCTTC.

The CDR3 bases are TGTGCCAGCAGGCTGACAGGGGTGGGGATGAACACTGAAGCTTTCTTT. This encodes CASRLTGVGMNTEAFF. The chain has TRBV7-8 and TRBJ1-1; 8 bases agree with TRBD1. Germline loops: CDR1 SGHVS, CDR2 FQNEAQ. V dropped 6 bases and J dropped 0; count of bases not matched to a gene: 9. CDR3 length: 16 residues.

There are a few counts of this clonotype. One end of the junction does not line up with germline, which may come from a read error. The CDR3 sequence is CASSFGGGNTEAFF. In DNA, the CDR3 is TGTGCCAGCAGTTTTGGAGGAGGGAACACTGAAGCTTTCTTT. This rearrangement joins TRBV5-1 to TRBJ1-1; D is uncertain. Germline assignment: CDR1 SGHRS and CDR2 YFSETQ. There are 14 residues in the CDR3.

In its sample, this clonotype was seen once. V is TRBV28 and J is TRBJ1-6; 8 nucleotides match TRBD1. V trimming: 5 bases; J trimming: 10 bases; junction bases outside the gene matches: 16. The CDR3 length is 17 residues. Germline CDR1 reads MDHEN; CDR2 reads SYDVKM. Here the CDR3 reads CASSALASGTGISPLHF. CDR3 in DNA: TGTGCCAGCAGTGCCCTCGCCTCCGGGACAGGAATCTCACCCCTCCACTTT.

V is TRBV29-1 and J is TRBJ2-1; D is possibly TRBD2 (6 bases). The CDR3 runs to 12 residues. Trimming took 5 bases from V and 4 from J, leaving 9 bases between them. In germline, CDR1 is SQVTM, CDR2 ANQGSEA. The CDR3 loop is CSVLREYNEQFF. The CDR3 DNA sequence: TGCAGCGTTTTGCGGGAATACAATGAGCAGTTCTTC.

This clonotype was counted only a few times. The chain recombines TRBV12-3 or TRBV12-4 with TRBJ2-5, with TRBD2 identical over 7 bases. The CDR3 runs 15 residues. V was pared by 5 bases and J by 0 bases, with 6 bases of the junction left unmatched. CDR3 DNA: TGTGCCAGCAGTGCCCGCGGGGGAGACCAAGAGACCCAGTACTTC. Translation gives CASSARGGDQETQYF.